What follows are 2 T cell receptor beta chains derived from one specimen sequenced in a study of T cell changes during pregnancy in multiple sclerosis. Repertoires were generated with immunoSEQ multiplex PCR, while TCRdb's copy carries only in-frame clones and drops some. The data show roughly 70,000 clones, with approximately 92% seen just once and 2.8% held by the top ten. Sample: peripheral blood, taken in the third trimester of pregnancy. These receptors were obtained from a female donor in good health, enrolled as a control in a pregnancy study.

CDR3 nucleotide sequence: TGCAGCGTTGAGGGCAAGGGGGCCTCCACCGGGGAGCTGTTTTTT. This codes for CSVEGKGASTGELFF. The chain couples TRBV29-1 to TRBJ2-2, with TRBD1 matching 7 bases. The germline V gene encodes CDR1 SQVTM and CDR2 ANQGSEA. This CDR3 region has 15 residues. The junction had 8 bases not matched to a gene; V was cut back by 3 bases and J by 4 bases.

The rearrangement joins TRBV5-1 to TRBJ2-5, with 12 bases matching TRBD2. V shed 0 bases and J 1 base; nucleotides not matched to a gene: 7. Germline CDR1 and CDR2: SGHRS and YFSETQ. The CDR3 totals 18 residues. For the CDR3, the DNA is TGCGCCAGCAGCTTGGCCAGGACTAGCGGGGCCGCCCAAGAGACCCAGTACTTC. Residues: CASSLARTSGAAQETQYF.